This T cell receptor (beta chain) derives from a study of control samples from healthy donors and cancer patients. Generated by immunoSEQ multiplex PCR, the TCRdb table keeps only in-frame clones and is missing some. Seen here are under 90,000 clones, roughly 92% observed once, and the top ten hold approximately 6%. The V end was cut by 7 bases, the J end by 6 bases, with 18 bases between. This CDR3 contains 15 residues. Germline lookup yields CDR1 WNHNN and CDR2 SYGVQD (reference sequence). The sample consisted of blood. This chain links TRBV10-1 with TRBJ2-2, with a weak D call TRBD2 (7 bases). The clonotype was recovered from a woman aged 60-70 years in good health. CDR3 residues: CASTPSGTNPGELFF. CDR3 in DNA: TGCGCCAGCACGCCGAGCGGGACAAACCCCGGGGAGCTGTTTTTT.